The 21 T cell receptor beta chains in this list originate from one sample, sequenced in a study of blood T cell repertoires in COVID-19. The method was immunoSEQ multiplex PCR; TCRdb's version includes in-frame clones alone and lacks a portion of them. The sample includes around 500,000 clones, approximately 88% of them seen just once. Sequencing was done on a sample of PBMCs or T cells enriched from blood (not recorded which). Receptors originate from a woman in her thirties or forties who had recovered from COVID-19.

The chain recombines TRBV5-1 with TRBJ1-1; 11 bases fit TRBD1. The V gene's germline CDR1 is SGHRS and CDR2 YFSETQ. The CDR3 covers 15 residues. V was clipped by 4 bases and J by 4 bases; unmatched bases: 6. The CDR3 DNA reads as TGCGCCAGCAGCACCCAAGGACAGGGGGCCACTGAAGCTTTCTTT. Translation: CASSTQGQGATEAFF.

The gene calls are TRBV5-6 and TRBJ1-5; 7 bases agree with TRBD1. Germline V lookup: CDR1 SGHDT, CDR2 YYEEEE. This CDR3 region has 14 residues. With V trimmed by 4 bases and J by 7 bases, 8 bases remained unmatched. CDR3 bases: TGTGCCAGCAGCGAGGGGGCGCGAGGGCAGCCCCAGCATTTT. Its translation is CASSEGARGQPQHF.

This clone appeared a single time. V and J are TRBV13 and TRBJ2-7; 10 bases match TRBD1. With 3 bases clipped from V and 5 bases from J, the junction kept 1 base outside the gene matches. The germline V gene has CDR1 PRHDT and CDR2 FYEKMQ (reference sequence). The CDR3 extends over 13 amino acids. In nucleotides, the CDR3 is TGTGCCAGCAGCTTGACAGGGGGCGACGAGCAGTACTTC. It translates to CASSLTGGDEQYF.

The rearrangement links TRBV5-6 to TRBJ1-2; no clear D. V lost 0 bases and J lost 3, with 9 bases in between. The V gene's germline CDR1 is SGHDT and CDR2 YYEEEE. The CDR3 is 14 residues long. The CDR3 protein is CASSLAWQDYGYTF. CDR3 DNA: TGTGCCAGCAGCTTGGCCTGGCAGGACTATGGCTACACCTTC.

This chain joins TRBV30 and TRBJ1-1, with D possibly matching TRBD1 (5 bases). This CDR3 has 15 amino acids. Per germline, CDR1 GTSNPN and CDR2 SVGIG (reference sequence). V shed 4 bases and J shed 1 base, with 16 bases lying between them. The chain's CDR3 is CAWMGGYSKNTEAFF. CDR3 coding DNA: TGTGCCTGGATGGGGGGTTACAGTAAGAACACTGAAGCTTTCTTT.

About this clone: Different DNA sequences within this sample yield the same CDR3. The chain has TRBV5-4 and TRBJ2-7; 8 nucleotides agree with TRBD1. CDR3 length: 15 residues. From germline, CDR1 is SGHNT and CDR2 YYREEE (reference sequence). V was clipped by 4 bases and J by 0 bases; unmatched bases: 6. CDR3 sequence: CASSLAGTGSYEQYF. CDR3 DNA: TGTGCCAGCAGCCTAGCCGGGACAGGCTCCTACGAGCAGTACTTC.

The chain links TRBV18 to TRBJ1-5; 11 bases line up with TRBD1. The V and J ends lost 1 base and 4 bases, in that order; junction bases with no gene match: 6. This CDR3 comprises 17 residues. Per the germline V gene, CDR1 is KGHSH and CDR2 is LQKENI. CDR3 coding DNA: TGTGCCAGCTCACCACTTGGACAGGGGGCTACTAATCAGCCCCAGCATTTT. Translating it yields CASSPLGQGATNQPQHF.

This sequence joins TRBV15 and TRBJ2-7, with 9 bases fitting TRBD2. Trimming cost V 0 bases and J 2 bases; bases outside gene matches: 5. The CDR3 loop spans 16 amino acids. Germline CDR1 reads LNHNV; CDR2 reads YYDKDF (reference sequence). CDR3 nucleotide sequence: TGTGCCACCAGCAGAGATCCCGGACTAGCGACCTACGAGCAGTACTTC. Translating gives CATSRDPGLATYEQYF.

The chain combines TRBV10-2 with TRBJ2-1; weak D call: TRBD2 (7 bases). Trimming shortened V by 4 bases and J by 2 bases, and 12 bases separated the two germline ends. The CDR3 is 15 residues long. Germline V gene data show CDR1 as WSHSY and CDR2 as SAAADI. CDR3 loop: CASSGREGAYNEQFF. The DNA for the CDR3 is TGCGCCAGCAGTGGCAGGGAGGGGGCCTACAATGAGCAGTTCTTC.

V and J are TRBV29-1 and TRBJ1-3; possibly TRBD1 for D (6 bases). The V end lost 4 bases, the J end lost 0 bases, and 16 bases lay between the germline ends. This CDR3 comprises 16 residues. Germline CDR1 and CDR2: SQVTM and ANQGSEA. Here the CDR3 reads CSVASSGTNSGNTIYF. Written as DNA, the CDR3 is TGCAGCGTTGCCAGTAGCGGGACAAACTCTGGAAACACCATATATTTT.

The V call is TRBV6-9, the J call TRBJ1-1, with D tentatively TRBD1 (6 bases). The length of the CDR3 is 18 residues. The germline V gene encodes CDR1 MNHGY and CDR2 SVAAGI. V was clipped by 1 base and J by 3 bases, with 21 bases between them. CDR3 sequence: CASSYWGLLRTRDTEAFF. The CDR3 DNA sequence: TGTGCCAGCAGTTATTGGGGGCTTTTAAGGACCCGTGACACTGAAGCTTTCTTT.

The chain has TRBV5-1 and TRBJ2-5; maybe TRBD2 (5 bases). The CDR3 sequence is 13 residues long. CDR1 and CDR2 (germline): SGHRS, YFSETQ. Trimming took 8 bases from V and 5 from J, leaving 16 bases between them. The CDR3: CASEGGEKETQYF. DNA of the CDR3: TGCGCCAGTGAGGGTGGGGAGAAGGAGACCCAGTACTTC. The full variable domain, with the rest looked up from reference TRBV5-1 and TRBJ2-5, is KAGVTQTPRYLIKTRGQQVTLSCSPISGHRSVSWYQQTPGQGLQFLFEYFSETQRNKGNFPGRFSGRQFSNSRSEMNVSTLELGDSALYLCASEGGEKETQYFGPGTRLLVL.

The CDR3 is CASSLVAGGNSNQPQHF. The CDR3 DNA is TGTGCCAGCAGCTTGGTGGCAGGGGGAAATAGCAATCAGCCCCAGCATTTT. The chain uses TRBV5-5 and TRBJ1-5; 7 bases align to TRBD1. Germline values: CDR1 SGHKS, CDR2 YYEKEE (reference sequence). Unmatched junction bases numbered 6, after V lost 0 bases and J lost 0 bases. The length of the CDR3 is 17 residues.

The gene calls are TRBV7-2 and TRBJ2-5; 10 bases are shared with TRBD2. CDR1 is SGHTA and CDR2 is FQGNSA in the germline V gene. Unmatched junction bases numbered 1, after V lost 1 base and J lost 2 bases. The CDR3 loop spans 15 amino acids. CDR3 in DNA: TGTGCCAGCAGCTTAGTAGCGGGAGGACAAGAGACCCAGTACTTC. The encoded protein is CASSLVAGGQETQYF. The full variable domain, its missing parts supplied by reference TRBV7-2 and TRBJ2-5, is GAGVSQSPSNKVTEKGKDVELRCDPISGHTALYWYRQSLGQGLEFLIYFQGNSAPDKSGLPSDRFSAERTGGSVSTLTIQRTQQEDSAVYLCASSLVAGGQETQYFGPGTRLLVL.

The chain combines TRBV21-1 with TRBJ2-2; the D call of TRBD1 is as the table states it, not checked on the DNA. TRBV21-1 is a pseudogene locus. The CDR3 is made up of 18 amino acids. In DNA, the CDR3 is TGTGCCAGCAGCAAAGCTGGGACAGGGACAAAAGACACCGGGGAGCTGTTTTTT. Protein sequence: CASSKAGTGTKDTGELFF.

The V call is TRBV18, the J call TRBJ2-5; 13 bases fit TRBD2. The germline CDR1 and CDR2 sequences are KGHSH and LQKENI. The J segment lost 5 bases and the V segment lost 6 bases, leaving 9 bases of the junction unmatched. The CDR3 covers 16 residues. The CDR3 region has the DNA TGTGCCAGCTCGCTTTGGACTAGCGGGAGTTGGGAGACCCAGTACTTC. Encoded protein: CASSLWTSGSWETQYF. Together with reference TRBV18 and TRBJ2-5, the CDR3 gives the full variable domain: NAGVMQNPRHLVRRRGQEARLRCSPMKGHSHVYWYRQLPEEGLKFMVYLQKENIIDESGMPKERFSAEFPKEGPSILRIQQVVRGDSAAYFCASSLWTSGSWETQYFGPGTRLLVL.

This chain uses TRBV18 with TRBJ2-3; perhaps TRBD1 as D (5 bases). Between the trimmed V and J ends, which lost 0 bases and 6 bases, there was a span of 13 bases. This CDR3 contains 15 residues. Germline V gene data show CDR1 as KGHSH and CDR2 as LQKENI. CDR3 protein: CASSPPMTAQDTQYF. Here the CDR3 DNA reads TGTGCCAGCTCACCACCGATGACAGCTCAGGATACGCAGTATTTT.

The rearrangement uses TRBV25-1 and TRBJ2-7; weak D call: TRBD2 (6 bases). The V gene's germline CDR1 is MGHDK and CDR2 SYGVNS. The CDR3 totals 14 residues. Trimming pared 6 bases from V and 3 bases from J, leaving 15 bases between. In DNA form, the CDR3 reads TGTGCCAGCAGCCCCCGGGCTAGCGTCTACGAGCAGTACTTC. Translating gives CASSPRASVYEQYF.

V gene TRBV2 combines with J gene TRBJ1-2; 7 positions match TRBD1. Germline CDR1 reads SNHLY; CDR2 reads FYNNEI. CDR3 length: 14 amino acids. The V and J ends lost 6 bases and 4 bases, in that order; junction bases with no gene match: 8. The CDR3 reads CASSPDRVGYGYTF. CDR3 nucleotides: TGTGCCAGCAGCCCCGACAGGGTAGGCTATGGCTACACCTTC.

The CDR3 DNA follows: TGTGCCAGCAGTTCCACCTGGACAGGGGGTAATAATCAGCCCCAGCATTTT. This sequence encodes CASSSTWTGGNNQPQHF. This chain connects TRBV6-2 or TRBV6-3 to TRBJ1-5; 10 positions match TRBD1. CDR1 is MNHEY and CDR2 is SVGEGT in the germline V gene. The CDR3 runs 17 residues. V lost 4 bases to trimming and J lost 4 bases; unmatched junction nucleotides: 10.

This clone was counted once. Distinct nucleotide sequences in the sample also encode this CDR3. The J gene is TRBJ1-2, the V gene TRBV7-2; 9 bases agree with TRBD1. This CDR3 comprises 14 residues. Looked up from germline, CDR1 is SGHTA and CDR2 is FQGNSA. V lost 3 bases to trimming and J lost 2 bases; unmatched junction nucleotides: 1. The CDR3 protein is CASSLDRGNYGYTF. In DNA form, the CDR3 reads TGTGCCAGCAGCTTGGACAGGGGCAACTATGGCTACACCTTC.